A single sample is the source of the 12 T cell receptor beta chains below, sequenced in a study of control samples from healthy donors and cancer patients. TCRdb's copy holds only in-frame clones and misses some; the assay was immunoSEQ multiplex PCR. The sample lists more than 10,000 clones, approximately 93% occurring once. The sequencing input was PBMCs. Receptor source: a man in his 70s with head and neck cancer.

The chain carries TRBV5-4 and TRBJ2-6; D may be TRBD2 (5 bases). The germline V gene encodes CDR1 SGHNT and CDR2 YYREEE (reference sequence). The CDR3 contains 15 residues. V gave up 3 bases and J gave up 1 base, with 8 bases separating them. The CDR3: CASSSRVSGANVLTF. In DNA, the CDR3 is TGTGCCAGCAGCTCGAGGGTTTCTGGGGCCAACGTCCTGACTTTC.

This chain joins TRBV28 and TRBJ2-5; TRBD2 aligns across 7 bases. V dropped 2 bases and J dropped 4; count of bases not matched to a gene: 1. The CDR3 covers 13 residues. Per the germline V gene, CDR1 is MDHEN and CDR2 is SYDVKM. DNA for the CDR3: TGTGCCAGCAGTTTAGGGAGGGCAGAGACCCAGTACTTC. Its translation is CASSLGRAETQYF.

The CDR3 DNA follows: TGTGCCAGCAGTGATGTGGAGACCCAGTACTTC. Its protein is CASSDVETQYF. The chain couples TRBV2 to TRBJ2-5; D unresolved. Germline CDR1 is SNHLY and CDR2 is FYNNEI. The CDR3 extends over 11 amino acids. V lost 3 bases and J 5 bases, leaving 4 bases between the germline ends.

The chain recombines TRBV19 with TRBJ1-4, with a possible D match to TRBD1 (6 bases). V lost 3 bases and J lost 11, with 10 bases in between. The V gene's germline CDR1 is LNHDA and CDR2 SQIVND (reference sequence). This CDR3 has 12 amino acids. The CDR3: CASSMEGQKLFF. CDR3 sequence (DNA): TGTGCCAGTAGTATGGAAGGACAGAAACTGTTTTTT.

J is TRBJ2-7 and V is TRBV10-1; 9 nucleotides match TRBD1. The V gene's germline CDR1 is WNHNN and CDR2 SYGVQD (reference sequence). The CDR3 extends over 14 amino acids. V was clipped by 4 bases and J by 2 bases; unmatched bases: 3. CDR3 amino acids: CASSGGTGTYEQYF. Written as DNA, the CDR3 is TGCGCCAGCAGTGGCGGGACAGGGACCTACGAGCAGTACTTC.

This rearrangement joins TRBV18 to TRBJ1-4; D call uncertain. This CDR3 comprises 13 residues. V was clipped by 5 bases and J by 4 bases, with 8 bases between them. Germline assignment: CDR1 KGHSH and CDR2 LQKENI. The DNA for the CDR3 is TGTGCCAGCTCATACAGAAATAATGAAAAACTGTTTTTT. Protein sequence: CASSYRNNEKLFF.

This chain uses TRBV29-1 with TRBJ2-7; either TRBD1 or TRBD2 may supply D (5 bases each). Germline CDR1 SQVTM, CDR2 ANQGSEA. V lost 5 bases and J lost 0, with 11 bases in between. CDR3 length: 13 residues. CDR3 loop: CSVTGTSSYEQYF. The CDR3 nucleotides are TGCAGCGTTACGGGGACGAGCTCCTACGAGCAGTACTTC.

The chain recombines TRBV4-1 with TRBJ1-5, with 9 bases that match TRBD1. This CDR3 spans 16 amino acids. With 0 bases clipped from V and 5 bases from J, the junction kept 5 bases outside the gene matches. CDR1 and CDR2 from the germline V gene are MGHRA and YSYEKL. The CDR3 DNA reads TGCGCCAGCAGCCAAGAGGGGACAGGGCGTCATCAGCCCCAGCATTTT. Translating it yields CASSQEGTGRHQPQHF.

V and J are TRBV4-2 and TRBJ2-4; 7 bases align to TRBD1. The ends lost 0 bases at V and 0 bases at J; junction bases unmatched: 2. This CDR3 region has 16 residues. CDR1 LGHNA and CDR2 YNFKEQ come from the germline V gene. The CDR3 DNA follows: TGTGCCAGCAGCCAAGAGGGACAGTTAGCCAAAAACATTCAGTACTTC. Amino acids: CASSQEGQLAKNIQYF.

The rearrangement links TRBV29-1 to TRBJ2-7; D assignment may be TRBD1 or TRBD2 (6 bases each). CDR1 is SQVTM, CDR2 ANQGSEA, per germline. Trimming shortened V by 4 bases and J by 7 bases, and 14 bases separated the two germline ends. This CDR3 contains 12 residues. CDR3 amino acids: CSVGWGAGEQYF. In DNA, the CDR3 is TGCAGCGTTGGATGGGGGGCTGGTGAGCAGTACTTC.

The rearrangement links TRBV7-2 to TRBJ2-1; 7 bases fit TRBD2. The trim removed 0 bases at V and 0 bases at J, leaving 5 bases unmatched. This CDR3 has 17 amino acids. The V gene's germline CDR1 is SGHTA and CDR2 FQGNSA. CDR3 DNA: TGTGCCAGCAGCTTAGCGCGAGGGGAGGGCTCCTACAATGAGCAGTTCTTC. Translation: CASSLARGEGSYNEQFF.

Here the CDR3 reads CASSQDFQGGTGELFF. In DNA form, the CDR3 reads TGTGCCAGCAGCCAAGATTTTCAGGGAGGTACCGGGGAGCTGTTTTTT. The V and J genes are TRBV14 and TRBJ2-2, with D tentatively TRBD2 (6 bases). The CDR3 consists of 16 residues. CDR1 SGHDN and CDR2 FVKESK come from the germline V gene. V was pared by 0 bases and J by 5 bases, with 13 bases between.